A selection of T cell receptor beta chains follows, all from one sample in a study of molecular identifiers for immune sequencing clone quantification. TCRdb re-called the PCR reads through MiXCR, storing one row per CDR3 protein. The table includes 400,000 to 600,000 distinct CDR3 sequences, about 25% detected once. The sample consisted of naive CD8+ T cells from blood, with Jurkat cell RNA spiked in. The origin of the receptors is a human donor in good health. Some libraries in this study had Jurkat cell RNA spiked in. Both conserved end residues are part of each CDR3. The order of the fields is clone size, J gene, D gene, V gene, CDR3 protein, CDR3 DNA. D genes are given only for firm matches. A clone size is listed for some rows: how often the clone was seen (once, few, many), or a class if it is expanded.

few | TRBJ2-5 | NA | TRBV6-2/TRBV6-3 | CATSSRTQYF | TGTGCCACCTCGTCGAGGACCCAGTACTTC
NA | TRBJ2-7 | NA | TRBV2 | CASSGDESHEQYF | TGTGCCAGCAGTGGGGACGAGTCCCACGAGCAGTACTTC
NA | TRBJ2-5 | NA | TRBV6-5 | CASSYSWGNPGETQYF | TGTGCCAGCAGTTACTCGTGGGGTAACCCGGGTGAGACCCAGTACTTC
few | TRBJ2-7 | TRBD2 | TRBV24-1 | CATSYHLERDAYEQYF | TGTGCCACCAGTTATCATCTGGAGCGGGATGCCTACGAGCAGTACTTC
few | TRBJ2-7 | NA | TRBV4-1 | CASSQGPQGYEQYF | TGCGCCAGCAGCCAAGGGCCCCAGGGCTACGAGCAGTACTTC
NA | TRBJ2-7 | TRBD1 | TRBV4-1 | CASSPLYRGPAYEQYF | TGCGCCAGCAGCCCGTTGTATAGGGGGCCTGCCTACGAGCAGTACTTC
many | TRBJ2-5 | NA | TRBV6-5 | CASRAPYQETQYF | TGTGCCAGTAGAGCACCATACCAAGAGACCCAGTACTTC
few | TRBJ2-2 | NA | TRBV7-2 | CASSRERLNTGELFF | TGTGCCAGCAGCCGAGAGCGGTTAAACACCGGGGAGCTGTTTTTT
few | TRBJ2-7 | NA | TRBV12-3/TRBV12-4 | CASSLDLSWEYF | TGTGCCAGCAGTTTGGACCTATCATGGGAGTACTTC
NA | TRBJ1-2 | NA | TRBV28 | CASSARLIQNYGYTF | TGTGCCAGCAGTGCAAGACTCATCCAAAACTATGGCTACACCTTC
NA | TRBJ2-5 | NA | TRBV19 | CASSDSGWSPLPETQYF | TGTGCCAGTAGTGACTCCGGTTGGAGTCCCCTGCCCGAGACCCAGTACTTC
many | TRBJ2-3 | NA | TRBV20-1 | CSARAGRTDTQYF | TGCAGTGCTAGAGCCGGCCGCACAGATACGCAGTATTTT
few | TRBJ1-1 | NA | TRBV6-2/TRBV6-3 | CASSYRPGNREAFF | TGTGCCAGCAGTTACCGTCCGGGGAACAGAGAAGCTTTCTTT
few | TRBJ2-1 | TRBD2 | TRBV27 | CASSGKPGLSIYNEQFF | TGTGCCAGCAGTGGAAAACCGGGACTATCCATCTACAATGAGCAGTTCTTC
few | TRBJ1-5 | TRBD1 | TRBV5-8 | CASNFGQGKSNQPQHF | TGTGCCAGCAATTTTGGACAGGGGAAAAGCAATCAGCCCCAGCATTTT
NA | TRBJ2-3 | TRBD2 | TRBV2 | CASRGLAPSTDTQYF | TGTGCCAGCAGGGGACTAGCGCCTAGCACAGATACGCAGTATTTT
many | TRBJ2-6 | NA | TRBV20-1 | CSARAPRDSGANVLTF | TGCAGTGCTAGAGCCCCAAGGGACTCTGGGGCCAACGTCCTGACTTTC
few | TRBJ1-5 | NA | TRBV6-2/TRBV6-3 | CASSLGQLGNQPQHF | TGTGCCAGCAGTTTAGGACAGTTGGGCAATCAGCCCCAGCATTTT
NA | TRBJ1-1 | TRBD1 | TRBV7-9 | CASSLGRGRVNTEAFF | TGTGCCAGCAGCTTAGGCAGGGGGCGAGTGAACACTGAAGCTTTCTTT
few | TRBJ1-1 | NA | TRBV4-1 | CASSQRTGPAAEAFF | TGCGCCAGCAGCCAACGGACGGGTCCGGCGGCTGAAGCTTTCTTT
NA | TRBJ2-7 | TRBD2 | TRBV27 | CASSDAAGGIYDEQCF | TGTGCCAGCAGCGACGCTGCGGGGGGGATTTACGACGAGCAGTGCTTC
few | TRBJ1-1 | TRBD1 | TRBV27 | CASSLSWGQGAVISEAFF | TGTGCCAGCAGTTTATCGTGGGGACAGGGGGCGGTAATCTCTGAAGCTTTCTTT
few | TRBJ1-1 | TRBD1 | TRBV4-1 | CASSQIWGQGMNTEAFF | TGCGCCAGCAGCCAAATCTGGGGACAGGGGATGAACACTGAAGCTTTCTTT
few | TRBJ2-5 | NA | TRBV28 | CASSLGPRAPQETQYF | TGTGCCAGCAGTTTAGGGCCTAGGGCCCCCCAAGAGACCCAGTACTTC
NA | TRBJ2-3 | TRBD2 | TRBV19 | CASSLTSVTDTQYF | TGTGCCAGTAGTCTGACTAGCGTAACAGATACGCAGTATTTT
few | TRBJ2-7 | NA | TRBV29-1 | CSVQDTYYEQYF | TGCAGCGTTCAGGACACCTACTACGAGCAGTACTTC
few | TRBJ2-7 | TRBD2 | TRBV29-1 | CSVAPSGSSYEQYF | TGCAGCGTTGCCCCTAGCGGCAGCTCCTACGAGCAGTACTTC
NA | TRBJ1-1 | NA | TRBV20-1 | CSASDRMHTEAFF | TGCAGTGCTAGCGACCGAATGCACACTGAAGCTTTCTTT
NA | TRBJ2-7 | TRBD2 | TRBV20-1 | CGARDPPGGTPYEQYF | TGCGGTGCTAGAGATCCCCCGGGGGGGACCCCCTACGAGCAGTACTTC
many | TRBJ2-4 | TRBD1 | TRBV7-9 | CASSLELLRTGGNSRAKNIQYF | TGTGCCAGCAGCTTAGAGTTGTTGCGGACAGGGGGCAACTCCAGAGCCAAAAACATTCAGTACTTC